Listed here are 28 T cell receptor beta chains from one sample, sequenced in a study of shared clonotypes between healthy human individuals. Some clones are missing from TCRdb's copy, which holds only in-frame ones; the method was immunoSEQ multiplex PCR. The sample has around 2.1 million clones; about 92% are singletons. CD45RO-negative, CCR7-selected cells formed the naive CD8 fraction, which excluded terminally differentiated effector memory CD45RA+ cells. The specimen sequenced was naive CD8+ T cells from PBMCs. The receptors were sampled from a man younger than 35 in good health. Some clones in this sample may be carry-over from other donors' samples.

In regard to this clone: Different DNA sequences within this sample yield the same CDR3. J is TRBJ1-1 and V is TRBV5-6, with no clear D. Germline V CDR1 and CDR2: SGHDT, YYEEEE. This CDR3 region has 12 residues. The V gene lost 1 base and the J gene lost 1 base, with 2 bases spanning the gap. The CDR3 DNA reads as TGTGCCAGCAGCTTGAGGAACACTGAAGCTTTCTTT. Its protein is CASSLRNTEAFF.

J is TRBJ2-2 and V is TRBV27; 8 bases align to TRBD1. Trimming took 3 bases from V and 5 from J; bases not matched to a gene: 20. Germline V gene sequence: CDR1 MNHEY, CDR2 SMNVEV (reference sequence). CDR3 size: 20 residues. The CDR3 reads CASSFAFSPRTGSRTGELFF. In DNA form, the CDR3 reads TGTGCCAGCAGTTTTGCGTTTTCTCCGAGGACAGGGTCTCGGACCGGGGAGCTGTTTTTT.

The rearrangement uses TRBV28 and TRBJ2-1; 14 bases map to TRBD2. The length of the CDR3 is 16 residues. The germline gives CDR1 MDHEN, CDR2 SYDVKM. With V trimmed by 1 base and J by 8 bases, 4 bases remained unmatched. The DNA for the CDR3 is TGTGCCAGCAGTTTATTGACTAGCGGGAGGGGAGATGAGCAGTTCTTC. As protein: CASSLLTSGRGDEQFF.

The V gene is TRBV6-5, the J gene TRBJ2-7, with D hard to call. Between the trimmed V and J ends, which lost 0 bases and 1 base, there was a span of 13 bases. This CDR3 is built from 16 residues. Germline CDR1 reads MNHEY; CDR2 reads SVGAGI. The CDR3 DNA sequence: TGTGCCAGCAGTTACTCGGCGGCAGGACCGTCCTACGAGCAGTACTTC. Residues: CASSYSAAGPSYEQYF.

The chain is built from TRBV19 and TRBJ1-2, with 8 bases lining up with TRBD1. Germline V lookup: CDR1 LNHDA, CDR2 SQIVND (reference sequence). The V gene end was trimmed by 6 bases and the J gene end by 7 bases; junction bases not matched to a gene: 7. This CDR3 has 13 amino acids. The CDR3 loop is CASSYGTGRGYTF. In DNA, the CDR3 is TGTGCCAGTAGCTACGGGACAGGTCGTGGCTACACCTTC.

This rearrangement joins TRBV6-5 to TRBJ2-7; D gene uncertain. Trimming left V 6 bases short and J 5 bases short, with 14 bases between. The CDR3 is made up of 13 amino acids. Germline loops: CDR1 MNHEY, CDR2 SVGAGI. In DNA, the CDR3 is TGTGCCAGCAGCCCTGGGCAGTTGAACGAGCAGTACTTC. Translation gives CASSPGQLNEQYF.

The CDR3 DNA reads as TGCGCCAGCAGCGAATCGGGGACAGGGTTCATGAACACTGAAGCTTTCTTT. Translation gives CASSESGTGFMNTEAFF. V gene TRBV5-1 combines with J gene TRBJ1-1; TRBD1 matches 9 bases. This CDR3 is 17 amino acids long. Germline V gene lookup returns CDR1 SGHRS and CDR2 YFSETQ. Trimming cost V 4 bases and J 0 bases; bases outside gene matches: 10.

In DNA form, the CDR3 reads TGCAGCGCAGAGGACGGCTACAATGAGCAGTTCTTC. It is translated as CSAEDGYNEQFF. The J gene is TRBJ2-1, the V gene TRBV29-1; D is ambiguous. Trimming shortened V by 7 bases and J by 3 bases, and 10 bases separated the two germline ends. The germline CDR1 and CDR2 sequences are SQVTM and ANQGSEA. The CDR3 covers 12 residues.

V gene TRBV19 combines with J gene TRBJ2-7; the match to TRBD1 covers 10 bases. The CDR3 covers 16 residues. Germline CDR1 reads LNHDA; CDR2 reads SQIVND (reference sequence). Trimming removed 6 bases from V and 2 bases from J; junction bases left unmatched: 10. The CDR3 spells CASSPSPGTGAYEQYF. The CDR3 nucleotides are TGTGCCAGTAGCCCCTCACCCGGGACAGGGGCCTACGAGCAGTACTTC.

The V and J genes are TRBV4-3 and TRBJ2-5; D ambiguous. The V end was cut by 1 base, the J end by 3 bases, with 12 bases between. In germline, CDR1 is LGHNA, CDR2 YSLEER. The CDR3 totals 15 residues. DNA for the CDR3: TGCGCCAGCAGCCAAGGCTTAGCTGGGGAAGAGACCCAGTACTTC. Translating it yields CASSQGLAGEETQYF.

Written as DNA, the CDR3 is TGTGCCAGTAATCGAGACGGCACTGAAGCTTTCTTT. Its protein is CASNRDGTEAFF. The chain carries TRBV19 and TRBJ1-1; no definite D call. The CDR3 consists of 12 residues. V lost 7 bases and J lost 4, with 10 bases in between. Looked up from germline, CDR1 is LNHDA and CDR2 is SQIVND (reference sequence).

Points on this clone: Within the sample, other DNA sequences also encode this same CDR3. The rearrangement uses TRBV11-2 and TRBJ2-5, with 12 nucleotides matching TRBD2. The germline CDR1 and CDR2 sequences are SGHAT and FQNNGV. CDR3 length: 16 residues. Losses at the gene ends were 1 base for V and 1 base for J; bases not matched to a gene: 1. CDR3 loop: CASSLGGLAGQETQYF. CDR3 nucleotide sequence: TGTGCCAGCAGCTTAGGGGGACTAGCGGGCCAAGAGACCCAGTACTTC.

The CDR3 bases are TGTGCCACCCACACCCGGGTGGAGGGTTTGTGGGAGCAGTACTTC. Its translation: CATHTRVEGLWEQYF. This chain connects TRBV28 to TRBJ2-7; weak D call: TRBD2 (6 bases). V lost 10 bases and J lost 7, with 26 bases in between. This CDR3 spans 15 amino acids. Germline V gene lookup returns CDR1 MDHEN and CDR2 SYDVKM.

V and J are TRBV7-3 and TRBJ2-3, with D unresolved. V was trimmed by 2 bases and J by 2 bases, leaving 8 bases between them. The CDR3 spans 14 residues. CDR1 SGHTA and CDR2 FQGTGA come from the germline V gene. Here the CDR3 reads CASSLGVNTDTQYF. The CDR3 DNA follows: TGTGCCAGCAGCTTAGGTGTCAACACAGATACGCAGTATTTT. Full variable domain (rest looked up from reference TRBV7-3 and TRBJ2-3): GAGVSQTPSNKVTEKGKYVELRCDPISGHTALYWYRQSLGQGPEFLIYFQGTGAADDSGLPNDRFFAVRPEGSVSTLKIQRTERGDSAVYLCASSLGVNTDTQYFGPGTRLTVL.

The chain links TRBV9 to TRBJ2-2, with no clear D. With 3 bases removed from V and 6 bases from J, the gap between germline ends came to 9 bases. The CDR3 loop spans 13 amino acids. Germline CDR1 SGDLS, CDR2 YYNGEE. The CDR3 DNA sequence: TGTGCCAGCAGCGCCCAGGTGGCCGGGGAGCTGTTTTTT. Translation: CASSAQVAGELFF.

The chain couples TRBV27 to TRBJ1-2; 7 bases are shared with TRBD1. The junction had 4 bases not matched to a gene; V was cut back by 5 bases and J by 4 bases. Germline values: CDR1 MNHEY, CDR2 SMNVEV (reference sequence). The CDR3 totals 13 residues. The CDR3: CASSNRDSYGYTF. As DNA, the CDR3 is TGTGCCAGCAGTAACCGGGACAGCTATGGCTACACCTTC.

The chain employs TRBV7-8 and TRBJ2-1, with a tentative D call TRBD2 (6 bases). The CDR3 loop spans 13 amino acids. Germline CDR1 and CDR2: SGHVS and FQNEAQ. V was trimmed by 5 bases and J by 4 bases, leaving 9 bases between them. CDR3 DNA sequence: TGTGCCAGCAGCACGGGACTTTACAATGAGCAGTTCTTC. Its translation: CASSTGLYNEQFF.

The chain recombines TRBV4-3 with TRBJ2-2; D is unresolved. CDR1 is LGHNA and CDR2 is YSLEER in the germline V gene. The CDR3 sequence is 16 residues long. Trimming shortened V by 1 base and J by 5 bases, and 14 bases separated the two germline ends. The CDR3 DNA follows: TGCGCCAGCAGCCAAGTTCTGGGATCGAGTACCGGGGAGCTGTTTTTT. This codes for CASSQVLGSSTGELFF.

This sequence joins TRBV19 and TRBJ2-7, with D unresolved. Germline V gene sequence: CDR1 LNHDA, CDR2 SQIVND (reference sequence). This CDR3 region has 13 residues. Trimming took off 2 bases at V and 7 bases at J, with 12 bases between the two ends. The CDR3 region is CASSIFHSQEQYF. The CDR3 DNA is TGTGCCAGTAGTATATTTCATTCTCAAGAGCAGTACTTC.

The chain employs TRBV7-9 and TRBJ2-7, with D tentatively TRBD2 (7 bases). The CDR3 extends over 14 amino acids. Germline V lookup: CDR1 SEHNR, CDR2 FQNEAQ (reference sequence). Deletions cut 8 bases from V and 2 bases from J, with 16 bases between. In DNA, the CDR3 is TGTGCCAGCTCCTGGGGGGGGGCCGCCTACGAGCAGTACTTC. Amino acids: CASSWGGAAYEQYF. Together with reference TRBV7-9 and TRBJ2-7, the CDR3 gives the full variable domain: DTGVSQNPRHKITKRGQNVTFRCDPISEHNRLYWYRQTLGQGPEFLTYFQNEAQLEKSRLLSDRFSAERPKGSFSTLEIQRTEQGDSAMYLCASSWGGAAYEQYFGPGTRLTVT.

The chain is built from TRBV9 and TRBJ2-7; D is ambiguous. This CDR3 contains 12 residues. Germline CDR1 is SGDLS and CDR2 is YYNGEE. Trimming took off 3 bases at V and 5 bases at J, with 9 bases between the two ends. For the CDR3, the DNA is TGTGCCAGCAGCGGCTATACGGACGAGCAGTACTTC. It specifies CASSGYTDEQYF.

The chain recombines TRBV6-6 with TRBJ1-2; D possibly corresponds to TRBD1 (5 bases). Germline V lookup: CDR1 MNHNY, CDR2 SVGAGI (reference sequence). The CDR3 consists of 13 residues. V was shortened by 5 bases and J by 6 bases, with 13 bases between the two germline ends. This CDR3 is CASSPTGPDGYTF. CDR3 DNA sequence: TGTGCCAGCAGTCCAACGGGGCCAGATGGCTACACCTTC.

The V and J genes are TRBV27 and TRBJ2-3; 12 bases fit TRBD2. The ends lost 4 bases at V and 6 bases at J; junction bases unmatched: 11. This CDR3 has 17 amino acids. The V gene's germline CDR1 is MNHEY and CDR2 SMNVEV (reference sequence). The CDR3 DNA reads TGTGCCAGCAGTTCCGACGACGGACTAGCGGGACCGGATACGCAGTATTTT. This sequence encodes CASSSDDGLAGPDTQYF.

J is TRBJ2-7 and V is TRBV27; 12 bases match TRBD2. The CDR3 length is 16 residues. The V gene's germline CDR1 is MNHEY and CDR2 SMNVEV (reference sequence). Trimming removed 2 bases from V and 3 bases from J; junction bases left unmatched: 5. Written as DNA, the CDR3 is TGTGCCAGCAGTTTACTAGCGGGAGGGCCCAACTACGAGCAGTACTTC. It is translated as CASSLLAGGPNYEQYF.

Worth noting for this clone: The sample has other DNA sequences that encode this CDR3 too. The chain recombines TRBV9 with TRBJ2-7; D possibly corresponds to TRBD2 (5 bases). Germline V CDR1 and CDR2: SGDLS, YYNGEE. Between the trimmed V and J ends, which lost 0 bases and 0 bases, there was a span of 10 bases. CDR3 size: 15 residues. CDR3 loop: CASSVGVGSSYEQYF. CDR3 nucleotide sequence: TGTGCCAGCAGCGTAGGTGTAGGGAGCTCCTACGAGCAGTACTTC.

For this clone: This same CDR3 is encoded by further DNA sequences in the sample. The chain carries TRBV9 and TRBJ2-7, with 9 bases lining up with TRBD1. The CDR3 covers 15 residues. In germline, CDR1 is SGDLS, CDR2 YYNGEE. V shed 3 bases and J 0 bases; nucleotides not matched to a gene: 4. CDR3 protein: CASSAGTGSSYEQYF. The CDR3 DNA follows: TGTGCCAGCAGCGCGGGGACAGGGTCCTCCTACGAGCAGTACTTC.

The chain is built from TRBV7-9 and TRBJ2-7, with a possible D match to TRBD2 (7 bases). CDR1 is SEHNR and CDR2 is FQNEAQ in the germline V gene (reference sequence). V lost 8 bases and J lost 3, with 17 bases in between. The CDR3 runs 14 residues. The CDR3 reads CASAGAKGLYEQYF. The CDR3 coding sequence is TGTGCCAGCGCGGGGGCGAAGGGGCTCTACGAGCAGTACTTC. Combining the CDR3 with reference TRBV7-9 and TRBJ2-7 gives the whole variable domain DTGVSQNPRHKITKRGQNVTFRCDPISEHNRLYWYRQTLGQGPEFLTYFQNEAQLEKSRLLSDRFSAERPKGSFSTLEIQRTEQGDSAMYLCASAGAKGLYEQYFGPGTRLTVT.

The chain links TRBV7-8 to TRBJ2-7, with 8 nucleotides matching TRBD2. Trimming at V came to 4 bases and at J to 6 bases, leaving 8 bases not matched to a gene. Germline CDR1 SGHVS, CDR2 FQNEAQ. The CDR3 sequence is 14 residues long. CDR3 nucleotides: TGTGCCAGCAGCTCGCCGGGACTAGTCCTCGAGCAGTACTTC. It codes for CASSSPGLVLEQYF.